The next 26 T cell receptor beta chains were all read from a single sample in a study of sequential checkpoint blockade in melanoma. Treatment given: randomized to nivolumab then ipilimumab (arm A) or the reverse (arm B). Data came from immunoSEQ multiplex PCR; TCRdb stores just in-frame clones and leaves some out. The repertoire includes around 20,000 clones, around 72% of them detected once, and 35% to 40% sits in the top ten. The specimen comprised CD8+ T cells sorted from blood (inferred from file names), sampled from a patient given nivolumab and ipilimumab in sequence. Receptor source: a human donor with melanoma.

This rearrangement joins TRBV7-6 to TRBJ1-1; possible D gene TRBD1, 6 bases. The CDR3 has 17 amino acids. The germline V gene encodes CDR1 SGHVS and CDR2 FNYEAQ. V lost 1 base to trimming and J lost 5 bases, with 20 bases between them. CDR3 nucleotide sequence: TGTGCCAGCAGCTTAGTCGGCAGGGGAAGCTTTGATACTGAAGCTTTCTTT. Protein: CASSLVGRGSFDTEAFF.

The chain uses TRBV2 and TRBJ1-4; TRBD1 aligns across 8 bases. Losses at the gene ends were 4 bases for V and 8 bases for J; bases not matched to a gene: 6. CDR3 length equals 14 residues. Germline V gene data show CDR1 as SNHLY and CDR2 as FYNNEI. CDR3 sequence (DNA): TGTGCCAGCAGTGCAGGGGGCGCGTACGAAAAACTGTTTTTT. This encodes CASSAGGAYEKLFF. Combining the CDR3 with reference TRBV2 and TRBJ1-4 gives the whole variable domain EPEVTQTPSHQVTQMGQEVILRCVPISNHLYFYWYRQILGQKVEFLVSFYNNEISEKSEIFDDQFSVERPDGSNFTLKIRSTKLEDSAMYFCASSAGGAYEKLFFGSGTQLSVL.

This clone was counted once. The chain is built from TRBV28 and TRBJ1-5, with D hard to call. With 3 bases removed from V and 3 bases from J, the gap between germline ends came to 9 bases. Germline values: CDR1 MDHEN, CDR2 SYDVKM. This CDR3 has 14 residues. CDR3 sequence: CASSFTILNQPQHF. The CDR3 nucleotides read TGTGCCAGCAGTTTTACAATCCTCAATCAGCCCCAGCATTTT.

This chain joins TRBV27 and TRBJ1-2; D may be TRBD1 (6 bases). Germline V gene data show CDR1 as MNHEY and CDR2 as SMNVEV (reference sequence). The V end lost 0 bases, the J end lost 8 bases, and 19 bases lay between the germline ends. The CDR3 has 16 amino acids. CDR3 region: CASSLSILGGALGYTF. CDR3 in DNA: TGTGCCAGCAGTTTATCGATATTGGGGGGGGCGCTGGGCTACACCTTC.

In this sample, this clone turned up a few times. The rearrangement uses TRBV19 and TRBJ1-5; D uncertain. Deletions cut 1 base from V and 0 bases from J, with 7 bases between. CDR1 and CDR2 from the germline V gene are LNHDA and SQIVND (reference sequence). This CDR3 has 15 amino acids. The CDR3 nucleotides are TGTGCCAGTAGTATAGCGGACTATAGCAATCAGCCCCAGCATTTT. Translating it yields CASSIADYSNQPQHF.

The gene calls are TRBV27 and TRBJ1-1, with 7 bases lining up with TRBD1. The CDR3 consists of 12 residues. Germline loops: CDR1 MNHEY, CDR2 SMNVEV (reference sequence). J gave up 2 bases and V 7 bases, and 1 base lay outside the gene matches. This CDR3 is CASTGGNTEAFF. Here the CDR3 DNA reads TGTGCCAGCACAGGGGGTAACACTGAAGCTTTCTTT.

J is TRBJ2-7 and V is TRBV13; 9 bases fit TRBD2. Germline-derived CDR1 and CDR2 are PRHDT and FYEKMQ (reference sequence). The CDR3 loop spans 16 amino acids. J gave up 2 bases and V 2 bases, and 7 bases lay outside the gene matches. The DNA for the CDR3 is TGTGCCAGCAGCTTATCTCTAGCGGGGTTTCCCTACGAGCAGTACTTC. Its protein is CASSLSLAGFPYEQYF.

The V gene is TRBV30, the J gene TRBJ2-7; 11 bases agree with TRBD1. Germline assignment: CDR1 GTSNPN and CDR2 SVGIG (reference sequence). V lost 1 base to trimming and J lost 4 bases; unmatched junction nucleotides: 3. The CDR3 spans 14 residues. CDR3 protein: CAWSGGQGVYEQYF. The CDR3 DNA reads as TGTGCCTGGAGTGGGGGACAGGGGGTTTACGAGCAGTACTTC.

The J gene is TRBJ1-2, the V gene TRBV5-4; TRBD1 might be the D (5 bases). CDR3 length: 16 amino acids. Germline V gives CDR1 SGHNT, CDR2 YYREEE (reference sequence). Deletions cut 2 bases from V and 8 bases from J, with 22 bases between. For the CDR3, the DNA is TGTGCCAGCAGCTTAGACACTTGGGGCGCCGAAATAGGCTACACCTTC. Its translation: CASSLDTWGAEIGYTF. The variable domain in full, with the rest retrieved from reference TRBV5-4 and TRBJ1-2, is ETGVTQSPTHLIKTRGQQVTLRCSSQSGHNTVSWYQQALGQGPQFIFQYYREEENGRGNFPPRFSGLQFPNYSSELNVNALELDDSALYLCASSLDTWGAEIGYTFGSGTRLTVV.

This clone was observed a single time. The rearrangement links TRBV4-1 to TRBJ2-2; the D gene is possibly TRBD2 (6 bases). Germline CDR1 is MGHRA and CDR2 is YSYEKL. Trimming removed 4 bases at V and 1 base at J, with 10 bases between. CDR3 length: 15 amino acids. This chain's CDR3 is CASSLGRGNTGELFF. In DNA, the CDR3 is TGCGCCAGCAGCCTCGGGAGAGGGAACACCGGGGAGCTGTTTTTT.

There are a few counts of this clone. The gene calls are TRBV15 and TRBJ1-5, with D possibly TRBD1 on 5 matching bases. The CDR3 length is 14 residues. Germline CDR1 LNHNV, CDR2 YYDKDF (reference sequence). The V gene lost 1 base and the J gene lost 5 bases, with 9 bases spanning the gap. The CDR3 region is CATSRASGHQPQHF. CDR3 sequence (DNA): TGTGCCACCAGCAGAGCGTCAGGGCATCAGCCCCAGCATTTT.

The V gene is TRBV19, the J gene TRBJ1-5; 8 nucleotides match TRBD1. V shed 9 bases, J shed 7 bases, and the junction held 14 bases outside the gene matches. Germline V gene lookup returns CDR1 LNHDA and CDR2 SQIVND (reference sequence). The CDR3 has 15 amino acids. This CDR3 reads CASIPRQGARQPQHF. For the CDR3, the DNA is TGTGCCAGCATCCCCCGTCAGGGGGCTAGACAGCCCCAGCATTTT.

The chain uses TRBV28 and TRBJ2-7; D is ambiguous. Trimming removed 5 bases from V and 3 bases from J, with 5 bases in between. Germline CDR1 reads MDHEN; CDR2 reads SYDVKM. The CDR3 totals 11 residues. The CDR3 DNA reads as TGTGCCAGCAGTATACTCTACGAGCAGTACTTC. Its translation: CASSILYEQYF.

The chain links TRBV5-1 to TRBJ1-1; D is undetermined. The CDR3 covers 14 residues. V was clipped by 3 bases and J by 0 bases, with 9 bases between them. CDR1 is SGHRS and CDR2 is YFSETQ in the germline V gene. CDR3 in amino acids: CASSSKSLNTEAFF. In nucleotides, the CDR3 is TGCGCCAGCAGCTCTAAGTCCTTGAACACTGAAGCTTTCTTT. The full variable domain, in which reference TRBV5-1 and TRBJ1-1 provide the parts outside the CDR3, is KAGVTQTPRYLIKTRGQQVTLSCSPISGHRSVSWYQQTPGQGLQFLFEYFSETQRNKGNFPGRFSGRQFSNSRSEMNVSTLELGDSALYLCASSSKSLNTEAFFGQGTRLTVV.

In this sample, this clone turned up a few times. This chain connects TRBV14 to TRBJ1-6, with D hard to call. The CDR3 consists of 20 residues. The V gene's germline CDR1 is SGHDN and CDR2 FVKESK. Trimming stripped 5 bases from V and 0 bases from J, with 23 bases between. The CDR3 DNA reads TGTGCCAGCAGCTTAAGGCCGATTTACCAGGAAAGCTCCTATAATTCACCCCTCCACTTT. Protein sequence: CASSLRPIYQESSYNSPLHF.

This clone showed up just once. V gene TRBV28 combines with J gene TRBJ2-7; TRBD1 might be the D (5 bases). V was pared by 2 bases and J by 1 base, with 9 bases between. The V gene's germline CDR1 is MDHEN and CDR2 SYDVKM. This CDR3 comprises 14 residues. The CDR3 spells CASSLQGSSYEQYF. DNA for the CDR3: TGTGCCAGCAGTTTACAGGGCAGTTCCTACGAGCAGTACTTC.

This clone was seen only a few times. The chain carries TRBV9 and TRBJ2-7, with 8 bases fitting TRBD1. Germline CDR1 SGDLS, CDR2 YYNGEE. The V gene end was trimmed by 4 bases and the J gene end by 7 bases; junction bases not matched to a gene: 10. This CDR3 has 14 amino acids. DNA for the CDR3: TGTGCCAGCAGCCTAGGACAGGGTAATTGGGAGCAGTACTTC. Its translation is CASSLGQGNWEQYF.

The J gene is TRBJ2-7, the V gene TRBV27, with 7 positions matching TRBD2. The CDR3 extends over 15 amino acids. Germline V gene data show CDR1 as MNHEY and CDR2 as SMNVEV (reference sequence). The junction had 9 bases not matched to a gene; V was cut back by 7 bases and J by 0 bases. The CDR3 coding sequence is TGTGCCAGCACCTTAGCGGGTTCTAGCTCCTACGAGCAGTACTTC. Its protein is CASTLAGSSSYEQYF.

This sequence joins TRBV7-6 and TRBJ2-7; D is undetermined. CDR3 length: 13 amino acids. Trimming stripped 3 bases from V and 0 bases from J, with 6 bases between. CDR1 and CDR2 (germline): SGHVS, FNYEAQ. CDR3 region: CASSLASSYEQYF. DNA of the CDR3: TGTGCCAGCAGCTTGGCTAGCTCCTACGAGCAGTACTTC.

This chain connects TRBV6-1 to TRBJ2-7; 8 bases match TRBD1. This CDR3 region has 14 residues. Trimming took 6 bases from V and 5 from J; bases not matched to a gene: 9. The germline V gene encodes CDR1 MNHNS and CDR2 SASEGT. The CDR3 DNA reads as TGTGCCAGCAGGGACAGGGCTTCAGAAGACGAGCAGTACTTC. Its protein is CASRDRASEDEQYF.

This clone qualifies as medium-sized. The chain combines TRBV2 with TRBJ2-7; a possible D gene is TRBD2 (5 bases). Trimming pared 3 bases from V and 2 bases from J, leaving 8 bases between. The CDR3 extends over 13 amino acids. The germline V gene encodes CDR1 SNHLY and CDR2 FYNNEI. DNA of the CDR3: TGTGCCAGCAGTGAGGGAGCAGCCTACGAGCAGTACTTC. It is translated as CASSEGAAYEQYF.

The sample holds a few counts of this clone. The CDR3 DNA follows: TGTGCCAGCAGCAAAGGGGGGGGACAGGGGGTCACCTACGAGCAGTACTTC. This translates into CASSKGGGQGVTYEQYF. This chain joins TRBV21-1 and TRBJ2-7; TRBD1 reflects the table's D call only, with no check against the DNA. TRBV21-1 represents a pseudogene. The CDR3 covers 17 residues.

This rearrangement joins TRBV2 to TRBJ1-4; TRBD1 matches at 10 bases. J lost 5 bases, V lost 7 bases, and 4 bases had no gene match. In germline, CDR1 is SNHLY, CDR2 FYNNEI. The length of the CDR3 is 14 residues. The CDR3 loop reads CASIRDRGNEKLFF. The CDR3, as DNA: TGTGCCAGCATTCGGGACAGGGGAAATGAAAAACTGTTTTTT.

The chain joins TRBV19 to TRBJ2-1, with 7 bases lining up with TRBD2. This CDR3 has 15 residues. J was trimmed by 2 bases and V by 4 bases; bases with no gene match: 5. CDR1 and CDR2 from the germline V gene are LNHDA and SQIVND (reference sequence). CDR3 bases: TGTGCCAGTAGTACCCGCGGGGGAACCTACAATGAGCAGTTCTTC. As protein: CASSTRGGTYNEQFF.

This clone was counted once. V and J are TRBV6-5 and TRBJ2-7; TRBD2 aligns across 8 bases. CDR1 is MNHEY and CDR2 is SVGAGI in the germline V gene. V was pared by 0 bases and J by 0 bases, with 1 base of the junction left unmatched. This CDR3 spans 15 amino acids. The CDR3 sequence is CASSYSAGGSYEQYF. In DNA form, the CDR3 reads TGTGCCAGCAGTTACTCCGCGGGAGGCTCCTACGAGCAGTACTTC.

This clone is labeled medium-sized (0.01 to 0.1%). Other DNA variants within this sample encode the same CDR3. This rearrangement joins TRBV7-9 to TRBJ2-7, with D possibly being TRBD2 (6 bases). Trimming took off 4 bases at V and 4 bases at J, with 8 bases between the two ends. In germline, CDR1 is SEHNR, CDR2 FQNEAQ (reference sequence). The CDR3 is 12 amino acids. The CDR3 DNA reads TGTGCCAGCAGCTCGGGACTTTACGAGCAGTACTTC. It specifies CASSSGLYEQYF.